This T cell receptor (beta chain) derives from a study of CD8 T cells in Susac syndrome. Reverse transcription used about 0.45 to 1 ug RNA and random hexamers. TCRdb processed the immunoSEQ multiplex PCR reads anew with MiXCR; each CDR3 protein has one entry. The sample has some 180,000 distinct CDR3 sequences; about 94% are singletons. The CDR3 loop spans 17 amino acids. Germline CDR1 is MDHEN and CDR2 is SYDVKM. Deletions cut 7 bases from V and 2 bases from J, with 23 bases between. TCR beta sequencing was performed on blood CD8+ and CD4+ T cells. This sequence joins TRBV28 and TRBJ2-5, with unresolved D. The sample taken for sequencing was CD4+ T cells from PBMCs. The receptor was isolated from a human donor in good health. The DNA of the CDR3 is TGTGCCAGCACCCCCGCGCACGGACGGAAGACTCAAGAGACCCAGTACTTC. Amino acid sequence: CASTPAHGRKTQETQYF. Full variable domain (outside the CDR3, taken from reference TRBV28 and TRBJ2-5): DVKVTQSSRYLVKRTGEKVFLECVQDMDHENMFWYRQDPGLGLRLIYFSYDVKMKEKGDIPEGYSVSREKKERFSLILESASTNQTSMYLCASTPAHGRKTQETQYFGPGTRLLVL.